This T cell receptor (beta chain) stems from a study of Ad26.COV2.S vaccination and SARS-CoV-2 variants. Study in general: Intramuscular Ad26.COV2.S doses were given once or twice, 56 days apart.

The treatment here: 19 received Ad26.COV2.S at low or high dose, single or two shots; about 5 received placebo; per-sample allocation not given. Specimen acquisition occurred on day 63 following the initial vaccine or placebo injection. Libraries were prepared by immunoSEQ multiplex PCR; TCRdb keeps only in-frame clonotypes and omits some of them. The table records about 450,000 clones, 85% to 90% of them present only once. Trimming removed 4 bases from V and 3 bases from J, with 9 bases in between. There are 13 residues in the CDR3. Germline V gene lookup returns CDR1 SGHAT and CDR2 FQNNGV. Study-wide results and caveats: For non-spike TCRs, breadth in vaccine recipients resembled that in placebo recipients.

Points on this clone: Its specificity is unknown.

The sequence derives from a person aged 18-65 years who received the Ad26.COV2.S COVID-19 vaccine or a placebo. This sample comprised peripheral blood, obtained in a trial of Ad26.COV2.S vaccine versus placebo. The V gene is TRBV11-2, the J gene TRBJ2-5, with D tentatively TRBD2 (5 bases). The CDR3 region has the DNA TGTGCCAGCAGCTCTGGACTGGAAGAGACCCAGTACTTC. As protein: CASSSGLEETQYF.